This TCR beta chain was found in a study of vaccination effects on CD4 cells after COVID-19. Profiling relied on immunoSEQ multiplex PCR, and the TCRdb table lists in-frame clones only, not all of them. The profile shows 20,000 to 25,000 clones, about three quarters of them singletons. Under the ViraFEST assay, PBMC were stimulated with viral peptide pools so that antigen-specific CD4+ T cells expanded. Sequencing was performed afterwards. Culture lasted over 9 days before CD4+ T cell isolation. Participants completed two doses of the BNT162b2 or mRNA-1273 vaccine. Nobody among the vaccine recipients had prior SARS-CoV-2 infection (nucleocapsid antibodies were negative). As concerns this clone: Its antigen is as yet unknown.

Unmatched junction bases numbered 5, after V lost 0 bases and J lost 2 bases. CDR1 is LGHDT and CDR2 is YNNKEL in the germline V gene (reference sequence). This CDR3 contains 18 residues. The V call is TRBV3-1 (or the pseudogene TRBV3-2), the J call TRBJ2-2; 11 nucleotides line up with TRBD2. The material sequenced was CD4+ T cells from PBMCs cultured with HCoV-NL63 spike peptides, taken after COVID-19 vaccination. The sequence derives from a human donor who received a COVID-19 vaccine. The CDR3: CASSQESGLAANTGELFF. DNA of the CDR3: TGTGCCAGCAGCCAAGAGTCGGGACTAGCGGCCAACACCGGGGAGCTGTTTTTT.